A single sample gave rise to the 32 T cell receptor beta chains below, sequenced in a study of cytotoxic CD8 clonotypes in ibrutinib-treated CLL. The protocol was immunoSEQ multiplex PCR, while the TCRdb copy is restricted to in-frame clones and leaves out a portion. The table lists 90,000 to 100,000 clones, around four fifths of them singletons. The input for sequencing was PBMCs, taken after 12 months of ibrutinib treatment. The source of these receptors is a human donor with chronic lymphocytic leukemia.

CDR3 in amino acids: CASSLGHGETQYF. The CDR3 DNA reads as TGCGCCAGCAGCTTGGGACACGGAGAGACCCAGTACTTC. V usage is TRBV5-1 and J usage is TRBJ2-5; D uncertain. Per germline, CDR1 SGHRS and CDR2 YFSETQ. V lost 0 bases and J 4 bases, leaving 7 bases between the germline ends. This CDR3 is 13 amino acids long.

V gene TRBV27 combines with J gene TRBJ2-1; 7 nucleotides align to TRBD1. Germline V lookup: CDR1 MNHEY, CDR2 SMNVEV (reference sequence). The CDR3 is 17 amino acids. J gave up 4 bases and V 6 bases, and 15 bases lay outside the gene matches. Written as DNA, the CDR3 is TGTGCCAGCAGCTGGACGGTTGGGACAGCCGTTTACAATGAGCAGTTCTTC. It is translated as CASSWTVGTAVYNEQFF.

The rearrangement joins TRBV28 to TRBJ1-5; D might be TRBD1 (6 bases). The CDR3 length is 13 residues. Germline CDR1 and CDR2: MDHEN and SYDVKM. V shed 6 bases and J shed 4 bases, with 10 bases lying between them. The CDR3 loop reads CASRRTANQPQHF. The CDR3 DNA sequence: TGTGCCAGCAGACGGACAGCTAATCAGCCCCAGCATTTT. Based on the CDR3 plus reference TRBV28 and TRBJ1-5, the full variable domain is DVKVTQSSRYLVKRTGEKVFLECVQDMDHENMFWYRQDPGLGLRLIYFSYDVKMKEKGDIPEGYSVSREKKERFSLILESASTNQTSMYLCASRRTANQPQHFGDGTRLSIL.

This clone was counted between two and nine times. The V and J genes are TRBV27 and TRBJ2-5, with D hard to call. V gave up 1 base and J gave up 1 base, with 13 bases separating them. Germline CDR1 MNHEY, CDR2 SMNVEV (reference sequence). The CDR3 is 16 amino acids. The CDR3 bases are TGTGCCAGCAGTTTATGTCGTATACCCCTCCAAGAGACCCAGTACTTC. Amino acids: CASSLCRIPLQETQYF.

The rearrangement links TRBV18 to TRBJ1-1; 8 bases fit TRBD1. This CDR3 has 13 amino acids. Germline trimming cut 6 bases from V and 4 bases from J; bases unmatched to any gene: 4. The germline V gene has CDR1 KGHSH and CDR2 LQKENI. CDR3 protein: CASSRTGGTEAFF. In DNA form, the CDR3 reads TGTGCCAGCTCTCGTACAGGGGGCACTGAAGCTTTCTTT.

Regarding this clone: Other DNA sequences in this specimen translate into the identical CDR3. This chain links TRBV30 with TRBJ2-2; TRBD1 agrees at 9 bases. Germline lookup yields CDR1 GTSNPN and CDR2 SVGIG (reference sequence). CDR3 length: 15 amino acids. Germline trimming cut 2 bases from V and 2 bases from J; bases unmatched to any gene: 3. The CDR3 region has the DNA TGTGCCTGGAGTTCGGGACAGGGAAACACCGGGGAGCTGTTTTTT. This encodes CAWSSGQGNTGELFF. The variable domain in full, with the rest retrieved from reference TRBV30 and TRBJ2-2, is SQTIHQWPATLVQPVGSPLSLECTVEGTSNPNLYWYRQAAGRGLQLLFYSVGIGQISSEVPQNLSASRPQDRQFILSSKKLLLSDSGFYLCAWSSGQGNTGELFFGEGSRLTVL.

The CDR3 DNA reads TGTGCCAGCAGCTCTGGACTCGCCGGGGATACGCAGTATTTT. It encodes CASSSGLAGDTQYF. The chain carries TRBV7-2 and TRBJ2-3; D might be TRBD2 (5 bases). V was shortened by 4 bases and J by 6 bases, with 14 bases between the two germline ends. The length of the CDR3 is 14 residues. Germline V gene lookup returns CDR1 SGHTA and CDR2 FQGNSA.

For the CDR3, the DNA is TGTGCCAGTAGTGTCGGAAAGTCCTCTGGAAACACCATATATTTT. It encodes CASSVGKSSGNTIYF. V and J are TRBV19 and TRBJ1-3, with D uncertain. V was clipped by 5 bases and J by 0 bases, with 11 bases between them. This CDR3 contains 15 residues. Per germline, CDR1 LNHDA and CDR2 SQIVND (reference sequence).

The chain recombines TRBV30 with TRBJ1-6; TRBD1 agrees at 7 bases. The CDR3 extends over 19 amino acids. Germline CDR1 reads GTSNPN; CDR2 reads SVGIG (reference sequence). The ends lost 0 bases at V and 5 bases at J; junction bases unmatched: 16. The CDR3 nucleotides are TGTGCCTGGAGTGTCGGAACTTACCTTAGGGACAGAAATAATTCACCCCTCCACTTT. Its translation: CAWSVGTYLRDRNNSPLHF.

V gene TRBV28 combines with J gene TRBJ1-1; possible D gene TRBD1, 5 bases. Germline CDR1 and CDR2: MDHEN and SYDVKM. The CDR3 spans 14 residues. Trimming shortened V by 2 bases and J by 1 base, and 8 bases separated the two germline ends. The CDR3 is CASSLQGQNTEAFF. The CDR3 nucleotides read TGTGCCAGCAGTTTACAGGGCCAGAACACTGAAGCTTTCTTT. Full variable domain (remainder filled in from reference TRBV28 and TRBJ1-1): DVKVTQSSRYLVKRTGEKVFLECVQDMDHENMFWYRQDPGLGLRLIYFSYDVKMKEKGDIPEGYSVSREKKERFSLILESASTNQTSMYLCASSLQGQNTEAFFGQGTRLTVV.

This clone was counted once. The identical CDR3 is also encoded by other nucleotide sequences in the sample. This sequence joins TRBV5-1 and TRBJ2-7, with TRBD2 matching 8 bases. V gave up 0 bases and J gave up 2 bases; unmatched junction bases: 1. Germline CDR1 and CDR2: SGHRS and YFSETQ. CDR3 size: 14 residues. CDR3 coding DNA: TGCGCCAGCAGCTTGGGCGGGGGGACCTACGAGCAGTACTTC. Amino acids: CASSLGGGTYEQYF. Supplemented by reference TRBV5-1 and TRBJ2-7, the full variable domain reads KAGVTQTPRYLIKTRGQQVTLSCSPISGHRSVSWYQQTPGQGLQFLFEYFSETQRNKGNFPGRFSGRQFSNSRSEMNVSTLELGDSALYLCASSLGGGTYEQYFGPGTRLTVT.

The V gene is TRBV7-9, the J gene TRBJ2-3, with 8 bases that match TRBD2. The V gene end was trimmed by 4 bases and the J gene end by 6 bases; junction bases not matched to a gene: 6. Germline CDR1 and CDR2: SEHNR and FQNEAQ (reference sequence). CDR3 size: 14 residues. CDR3 coding DNA: TGTGCCAGCAGCTCTCGGCGGGGGGAGGATACGCAGTATTTT. This sequence encodes CASSSRRGEDTQYF.

This clone was seen a few times. The V and J genes are TRBV11-1 and TRBJ2-7; D may be TRBD2 (6 bases). This CDR3 spans 12 amino acids. The germline V gene encodes CDR1 SGHAT and CDR2 FQDESV (reference sequence). CDR3 DNA sequence: TGTGCTGTGGGGACTCCACCCTACGAGCAGTACTTC. Residues: CAVGTPPYEQYF.

The chain employs TRBV30 and TRBJ1-3; the match to TRBD1 covers 8 bases. Germline CDR1 reads GTSNPN; CDR2 reads SVGIG (reference sequence). The CDR3 runs to 14 residues. V was clipped by 5 bases and J by 4 bases; unmatched bases: 7. The CDR3 DNA is TGTGCCTGGCAAAGGGGGACAGGAGGAAACACCATATATTTT. Its protein is CAWQRGTGGNTIYF.

In this sample, this clone turned up once. V gene TRBV5-1 combines with J gene TRBJ2-7; 7 bases agree with TRBD1. Germline-derived CDR1 and CDR2 are SGHRS and YFSETQ. This CDR3 is 15 amino acids long. V was clipped by 0 bases and J by 0 bases; unmatched bases: 3. In nucleotides, the CDR3 is TGCGCCAGCAGCTTGGAAGGGACAGTCTCCTACGAGCAGTACTTC. This codes for CASSLEGTVSYEQYF.

The chain is built from TRBV2 and TRBJ2-7; TRBD1 agrees at 10 bases. The CDR3 loop spans 13 amino acids. V shed 4 bases, J shed 3 bases, and the junction held 0 bases outside the gene matches. Germline V gene lookup returns CDR1 SNHLY and CDR2 FYNNEI. The CDR3 DNA reads TGTGCCAGCAGTGGGACAGGGGGCTACGAGCAGTACTTC. Encoded protein: CASSGTGGYEQYF. The entire variable domain, with the rest obtained from reference TRBV2 and TRBJ2-7, is as follows: EPEVTQTPSHQVTQMGQEVILRCVPISNHLYFYWYRQILGQKVEFLVSFYNNEISEKSEIFDDQFSVERPDGSNFTLKIRSTKLEDSAMYFCASSGTGGYEQYFGPGTRLTVT.

The CDR3 nucleotides read TGCGCCAGCAGCCAACCGGGACAGGGGGGCGCGAGTAAAGAGACCCAGTACTTC. Its translation: CASSQPGQGGASKETQYF. The chain links TRBV4-1 to TRBJ2-5, with 11 bases aligning to TRBD1. V gave up 2 bases and J gave up 3 bases; unmatched junction bases: 11. The CDR3 has 18 amino acids. Germline CDR1 and CDR2: MGHRA and YSYEKL.

This clone was recorded once. The rearrangement links TRBV9 to TRBJ2-2; the match to TRBD1 covers 7 bases. This CDR3 comprises 15 residues. V was pared by 4 bases and J by 5 bases, with 8 bases of the junction left unmatched. The germline gives CDR1 SGDLS, CDR2 YYNGEE. This chain's CDR3 is CASSPKGAKTGELFF. CDR3 coding DNA: TGTGCCAGCAGCCCCAAGGGGGCAAAGACCGGGGAGCTGTTTTTT. The complete variable domain, with remaining parts taken from reference TRBV9 and TRBJ2-2, reads DSGVTQTPKHLITATGQRVTLRCSPRSGDLSVYWYQQSLDQGLQFLIQYYNGEERAKGNILERFSAQQFPDLHSELNLSSLELGDSALYFCASSPKGAKTGELFFGEGSRLTVL.

The chain uses TRBV28 and TRBJ1-5; a possible D gene is TRBD1 (5 bases). The CDR3 is 18 amino acids. V shed 6 bases and J shed 2 bases, with 23 bases lying between them. CDR1 is MDHEN and CDR2 is SYDVKM in the germline V gene. This chain's CDR3 is CASSPVPGRELGNQPQHF. The CDR3 DNA sequence: TGTGCCAGCAGCCCTGTTCCGGGCAGGGAGCTCGGCAATCAGCCCCAGCATTTT.

In its sample, this clone was seen once. The chain recombines TRBV10-2 with TRBJ1-1; D unclear. The CDR3 is 13 amino acids. Trimming left V 6 bases short and J 5 bases short, with 13 bases between. Germline V gene data show CDR1 as WSHSY and CDR2 as SAAADI. In nucleotides, the CDR3 is TGCGCCAGCAGCGGCCCCCGTGGTACTGAAGCTTTCTTT. It codes for CASSGPRGTEAFF.

The sample holds a few counts of this clone. Other nucleotide sequences from this sample produce the same CDR3. CDR3 nucleotide sequence: TGCAGTGCTAGAGAGAACGAGCAGTACTTC. The encoded protein is CSARENEQYF. The chain recombines TRBV20-1 with TRBJ2-7; D not resolved. Germline V CDR1 and CDR2: DFQATT, SNEGSKA (reference sequence). The CDR3 runs to 10 residues. The germline V and J ends were trimmed by 0 bases and 5 bases, with 2 bases remaining between them.

The chain has TRBV18 and TRBJ2-1, with TRBD2 as a possible D gene (5 bases). The CDR3 sequence is 18 residues long. V dropped 0 bases and J dropped 0 bases, with 15 bases sitting between them. The germline gives CDR1 KGHSH, CDR2 LQKENI. For the CDR3, the DNA is TGTGCCAGCTCACCACCCAGCGGACGACCGAGCTCCTACAATGAGCAGTTCTTC. Residues: CASSPPSGRPSSYNEQFF.

V usage is TRBV6-5 and J usage is TRBJ2-7; D might be TRBD2 (6 bases). Trimming took 8 bases from V and 4 from J, leaving 21 bases between them. Germline V gene lookup returns CDR1 MNHEY and CDR2 SVGAGI. The CDR3 loop spans 15 amino acids. Here the CDR3 DNA reads TGTGCCAGCGGCCGGAACAGACTAGATCTGTACGAGCAGTACTTC. It codes for CASGRNRLDLYEQYF.

V and J are TRBV11-3 and TRBJ1-3; D ambiguous. V was clipped by 3 bases and J by 0 bases, with 3 bases between them. Per germline, CDR1 SGHNT and CDR2 YENEEA. The CDR3 has 13 amino acids. This CDR3 reads CASSFNSGNTIYF. The CDR3 bases are TGTGCCAGCAGCTTCAACTCTGGAAACACCATATATTTT.

This clone was counted a single time. The V call is TRBV7-9, the J call TRBJ2-3, with 9 nucleotides matching TRBD2. Trimming took 7 bases from V and 1 from J; bases not matched to a gene: 6. In germline, CDR1 is SEHNR, CDR2 FQNEAQ (reference sequence). The CDR3 length is 15 residues. The CDR3 coding sequence is TGTGCCAGCACCACGCGGGGGGGGCGCACAGATACGCAGTATTTT. Encoded protein: CASTTRGGRTDTQYF.

This chain joins TRBV7-2 and TRBJ1-2; a weak D match, TRBD1 (6 bases). Per the germline V gene, CDR1 is SGHTA and CDR2 is FQGNSA. Deletions cut 5 bases from V and 6 bases from J, with 22 bases between. The CDR3 sequence is 16 residues long. The CDR3 loop is CASSPRRDNSKDGYTF. The CDR3 DNA is TGTGCCAGCAGCCCCCGGAGGGACAACTCGAAGGATGGCTACACCTTC.

As regards this clone: Its ends do not fully match the called genes, so a read error is possible. The gene calls are TRBV7-3 and TRBJ2-7; possible D gene TRBD1, 5 bases. The CDR3 runs 13 residues. Germline CDR1 is SGHTA and CDR2 is FQGTGA. For the CDR3, the DNA is TGTGCCAGCAGCATAACCGGCAGGGACGAGCAGTACTTC. It codes for CASSITGRDEQYF.

The chain uses TRBV11-3 and TRBJ2-7; the D gene is possibly TRBD1 (6 bases). Looked up from germline, CDR1 is SGHNT and CDR2 is YENEEA. This CDR3 is 15 amino acids long. V dropped 5 bases and J dropped 2 bases, with 16 bases sitting between them. CDR3 region: CASSPRQVLPYEQYF. The CDR3 DNA is TGTGCCAGCAGCCCGAGACAGGTGTTACCCTACGAGCAGTACTTC.

The chain recombines TRBV7-9 with TRBJ2-7, with TRBD2 as a possible D gene (5 bases). There are 15 residues in the CDR3. Trimming shortened V by 3 bases and J by 3 bases, and 15 bases separated the two germline ends. CDR1 and CDR2 (germline): SEHNR, FQNEAQ (reference sequence). CDR3 bases: TGTGCCAGCAGCTTTGACCCAGCTACTAGCTACGAGCAGTACTTC. It encodes CASSFDPATSYEQYF.

The CDR3 region has the DNA TGCGCCAGCAGAATGACTAGCGGGGGCACATACAATGAGCAGTTCTTC. Protein: CASRMTSGGTYNEQFF. The chain couples TRBV5-1 to TRBJ2-1; 12 bases match TRBD2. This CDR3 has 16 amino acids. From germline, CDR1 is SGHRS and CDR2 YFSETQ. Losses at the gene ends were 5 bases for V and 4 bases for J; bases not matched to a gene: 7.

For this clone: Relative to the germline gene, one junction end is altered; a read error may explain this. The chain links TRBV14 to TRBJ1-1, with D unclear. This CDR3 contains 13 residues. The V gene's germline CDR1 is SGHDN and CDR2 FVKESK. This CDR3 reads CASSQAGNTAAFF. CDR3 bases: TGTGCCAGCAGCCAAGCGGGGAACACTGCAGCTTTCTTT.

This chain connects TRBV18 to TRBJ2-7; TRBD1 aligns across 8 bases. Germline assignment: CDR1 KGHSH and CDR2 LQKENI. The junction had 4 bases not matched to a gene; V was cut back by 3 bases and J by 3 bases. The CDR3 is 14 residues long. CDR3 residues: CASSPSTGDYEQYF. CDR3 sequence (DNA): TGTGCCAGCTCACCCTCGACAGGGGACTACGAGCAGTACTTC. Variable domain in full (rest from reference TRBV18 and TRBJ2-7): NAGVMQNPRHLVRRRGQEARLRCSPMKGHSHVYWYRQLPEEGLKFMVYLQKENIIDESGMPKERFSAEFPKEGPSILRIQQVVRGDSAAYFCASSPSTGDYEQYFGPGTRLTVT.